This paragraph covers one T cell receptor beta chain sequence. This clone came up a few times. The clone's antigen remains unknown. No quality values exist for individual bases; no much larger clone is one base distant. Trimming removed 0 bases from V and 4 bases from J; the gene matches leave 4 bases unexplained. The germline V gene encodes CDR1 LGHNA and CDR2 YNFKEQ. The CDR3 covers 16 residues, taking in both the cysteine and the phenylalanine. Only CDR3 DNA remains: 48 bases, in frame from the first base. The data originate from a study of blood T cell repertoires in COVID-19 (dated by TCRdb to between 2020 and 2021). Regarding the complete study: Collaborator samples came from the United States, Italy and Spain and covered acute and convalescent phases of COVID-19. Where HLA class I and class II types were available, the types were taken from metadata supplied by the sample provider, not from assay-based typing. Nearly every sample came with metadata listing a de-identified subject ID, COVID-19 status, age in years and sex. Deeply sampled blood TCRbeta repertoires from subjects exposed to, actively infected with, or recovered from COVID-19 were included in the dataset. The repertoires were made available in a free public database intended to serve as a resource for research on the immune response to SARS-CoV-2. The prospective study material was composed of cDNA or gDNA derived from T cells, B-cell-depleted T cells, or PBMCs. Samples came from the ongoing ImmuneRACE study (first 160 participants) plus 1,254 subjects from 6 global collaborators. Results the study describes overall, beyond this receptor: The amount of clinical and demographic metadata varied by source and participant and was provided uncurated.

TCRbeta CDR3 regions were amplified from genomic DNA by means of the immunoSEQ Assay, a bias-controlled multiplex PCR. Regarding the original processing steps: The number of nucleated cells in each sample was estimated from the amplification of reference gene primers within the assay. To quantify the absolute abundance of each unique TCRbeta CDR3 rearrangement, sequence reads were collapsed and filtered. Productive Simpson clonality was computed per sample as the square root of Simpson's diversity index over productive rearrangements. TCRdb took this table from immuneACCESS and kept in-frame rearrangements with V and J called. Such tables lack part of the clones; where checked against another copy, unresolved V genes explain under half of the gap, and the rest is unexplained. For V, J and clone size, that table is used; D and trimming come from the DNA. This sample holds just over 250,000 clones; 88% were observed only once. Approximately 10% of the sample rests with the top ten.

At one collaborating source in Seattle, patients were enrolled during active infection and were followed longitudinally through the course of disease. Each collaborating institution followed its own protocols to collect whole blood in K2EDTA tubes. Collaborator samples were shipped for TCRbeta analysis as frozen whole blood, isolated PBMCs, or DNA extracted from either sample type. The sequence came from a woman between 70 and 85 years old with COVID-19, enrolled during active disease. The specimen was peripheral blood. The rearrangement joined TRBV4-2 to TRBJ2-1; 9 central nucleotides agree with TRBD2. The nucleotide sequence reads TGTGCCAGCAGCCAAGAAGAGACTAGCGGTTACAATGAGCAGTTCTTC. Translation gives CASSQEETSGYNEQFF.